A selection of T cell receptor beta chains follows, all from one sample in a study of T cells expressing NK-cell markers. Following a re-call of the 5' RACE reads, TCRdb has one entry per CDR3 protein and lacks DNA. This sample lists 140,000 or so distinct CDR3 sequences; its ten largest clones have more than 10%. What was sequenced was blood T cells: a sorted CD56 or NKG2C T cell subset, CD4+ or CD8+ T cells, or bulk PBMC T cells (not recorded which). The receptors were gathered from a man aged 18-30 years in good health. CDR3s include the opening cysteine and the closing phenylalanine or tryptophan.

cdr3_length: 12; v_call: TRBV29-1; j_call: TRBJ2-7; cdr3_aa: CSVEKSSYEQYF
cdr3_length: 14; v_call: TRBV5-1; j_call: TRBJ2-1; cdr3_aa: CASSFSGAYNEQFF
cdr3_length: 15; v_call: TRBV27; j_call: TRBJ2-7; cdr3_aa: CASGYRLAPGYEQYF
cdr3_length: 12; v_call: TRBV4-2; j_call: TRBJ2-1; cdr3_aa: CASSQEGNEQFF
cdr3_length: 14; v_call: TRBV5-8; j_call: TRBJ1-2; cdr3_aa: CASSLRGFDYGYTF
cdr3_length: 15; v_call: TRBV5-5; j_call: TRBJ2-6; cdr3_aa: CASSSSSPGANVLTF
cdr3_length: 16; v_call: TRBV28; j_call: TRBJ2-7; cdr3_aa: CASSLWGAGGAYEQYF
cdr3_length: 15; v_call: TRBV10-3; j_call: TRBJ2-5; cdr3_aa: CAIGRPEGGAETQYF
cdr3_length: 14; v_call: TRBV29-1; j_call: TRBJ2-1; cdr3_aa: CSVEQQGNYNEQFF
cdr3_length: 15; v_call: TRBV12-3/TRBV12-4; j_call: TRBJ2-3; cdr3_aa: CASRRTALDTDTQYF